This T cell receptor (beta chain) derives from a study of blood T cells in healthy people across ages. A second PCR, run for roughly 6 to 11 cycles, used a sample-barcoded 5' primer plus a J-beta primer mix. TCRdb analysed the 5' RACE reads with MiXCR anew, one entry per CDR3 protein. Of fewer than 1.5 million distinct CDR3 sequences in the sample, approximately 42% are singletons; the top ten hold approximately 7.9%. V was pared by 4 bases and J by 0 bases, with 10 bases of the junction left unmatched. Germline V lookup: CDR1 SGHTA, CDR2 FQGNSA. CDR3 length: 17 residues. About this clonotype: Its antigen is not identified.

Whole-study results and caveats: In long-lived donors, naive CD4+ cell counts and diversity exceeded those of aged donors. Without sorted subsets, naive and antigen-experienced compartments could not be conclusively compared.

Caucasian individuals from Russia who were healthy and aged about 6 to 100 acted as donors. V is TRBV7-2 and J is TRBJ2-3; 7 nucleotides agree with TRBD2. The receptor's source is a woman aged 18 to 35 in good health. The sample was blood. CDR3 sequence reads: CASSSRGLLASTDTQYF. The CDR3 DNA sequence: TGTGCCAGCAGCTCCAGAGGTCTACTAGCGAGCACAGATACGCAGTATTTT.